A few counts support the clone carrying this T cell receptor (beta chain). MiXCR, run by TCRdb on the 5' RACE reads, gives a single entry per CDR3 protein. This repertoire shows 610,000 or so distinct CDR3 sequences, about 12% found once; its top ten account for 15%. The sample is drawn from a study of T cells after yellow fever vaccination. With 5 bases clipped from V and 5 bases from J, the junction kept 8 bases outside the gene matches. The CDR3 is 16 amino acids. The germline CDR1 and CDR2 sequences are SEHNR and FQNEAQ (reference sequence). The chain is built from TRBV7-9 and TRBJ2-5, with 13 bases identical to TRBD2. The specimen was PBMCs, collected on the day of the yellow fever booster vaccination. The clonotype comes from a man in his thirties or forties who received the YFV17D yellow fever vaccine. CDR3 loop: CASSVGTSGTRETQYF. The CDR3 bases are TGTGCCAGCAGCGTAGGGACTAGCGGGACGAGGGAGACCCAGTACTTC.